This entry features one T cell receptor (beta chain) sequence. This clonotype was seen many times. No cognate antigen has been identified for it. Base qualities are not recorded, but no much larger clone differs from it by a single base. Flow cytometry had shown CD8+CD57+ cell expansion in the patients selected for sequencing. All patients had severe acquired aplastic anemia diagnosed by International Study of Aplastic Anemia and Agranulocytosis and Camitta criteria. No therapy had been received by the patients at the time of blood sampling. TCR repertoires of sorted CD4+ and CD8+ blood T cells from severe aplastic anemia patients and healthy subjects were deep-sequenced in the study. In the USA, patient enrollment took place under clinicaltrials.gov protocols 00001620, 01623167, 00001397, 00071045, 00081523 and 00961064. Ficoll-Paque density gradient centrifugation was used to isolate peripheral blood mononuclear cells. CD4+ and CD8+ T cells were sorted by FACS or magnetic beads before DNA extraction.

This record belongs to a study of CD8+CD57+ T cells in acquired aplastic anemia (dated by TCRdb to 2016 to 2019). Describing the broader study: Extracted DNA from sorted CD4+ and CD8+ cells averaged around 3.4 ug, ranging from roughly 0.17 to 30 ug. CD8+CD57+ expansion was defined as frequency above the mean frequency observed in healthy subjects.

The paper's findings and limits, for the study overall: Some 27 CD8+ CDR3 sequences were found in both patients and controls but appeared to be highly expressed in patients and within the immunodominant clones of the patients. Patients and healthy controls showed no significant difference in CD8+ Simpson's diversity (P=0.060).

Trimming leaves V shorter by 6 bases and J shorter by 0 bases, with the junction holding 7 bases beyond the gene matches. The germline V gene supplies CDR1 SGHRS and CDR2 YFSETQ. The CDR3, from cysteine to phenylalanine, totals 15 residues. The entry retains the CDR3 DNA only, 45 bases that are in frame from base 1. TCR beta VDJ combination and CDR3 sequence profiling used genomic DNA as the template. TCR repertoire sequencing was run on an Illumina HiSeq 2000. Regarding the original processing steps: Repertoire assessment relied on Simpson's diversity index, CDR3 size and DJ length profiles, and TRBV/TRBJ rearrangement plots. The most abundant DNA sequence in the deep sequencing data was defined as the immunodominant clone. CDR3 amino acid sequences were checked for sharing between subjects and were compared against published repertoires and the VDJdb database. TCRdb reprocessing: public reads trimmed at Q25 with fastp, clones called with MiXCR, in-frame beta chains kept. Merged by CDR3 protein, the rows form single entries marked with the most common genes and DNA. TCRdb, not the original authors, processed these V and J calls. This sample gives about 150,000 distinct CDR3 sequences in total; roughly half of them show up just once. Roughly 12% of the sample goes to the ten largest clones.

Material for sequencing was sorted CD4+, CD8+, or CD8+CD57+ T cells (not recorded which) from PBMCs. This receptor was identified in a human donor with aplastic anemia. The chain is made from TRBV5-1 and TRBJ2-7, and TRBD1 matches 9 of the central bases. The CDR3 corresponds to CASKGGTGSSYEQYF. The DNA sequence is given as TGCGCCAGCAAGGGAGGGACAGGGAGCTCCTACGAGCAGTACTTC.